This T cell receptor beta chain appears in the sequencing data of a study of CD8+ T cells in alopecia areata. Study results and limitations: Affected lesional scalp, above all in alopecia totalis/universalis, was more clonal than normal scalp. Normal-skin resident alphabeta T cells also appear among scalp sample sequences. Patients showed less clear TCR sequence sharing than mice, possibly partly because of HLA diversity.

Alopecia areata patients had lesional scalp punch biopsies and peripheral blood taken from them. The V gene lost 4 bases and the J gene lost 7 bases, with 9 bases spanning the gap. Germline CDR1 MDHEN, CDR2 SYDVKM. CDR3 length: 12 residues. With regard to this clone: The target antigen is unknown.

Reverse transcribed after extraction, RNA yielded cDNA as the sequencing template. TCRdb's copy holds only in-frame clones and misses some; the assay was immunoSEQ multiplex PCR. This table has approximately 150,000 clones, around 47% appearing once. The sequence came from a human donor with alopecia areata. Sequences were obtained from CD4+ T cells sorted from blood. The chain links TRBV28 to TRBJ2-3; D gene uncertain. CDR3: CASSSPLNTQYF. The CDR3 nucleotides read TGTGCCAGCAGTTCCCCCCTCAATACGCAGTATTTT.